These T cell receptor beta chains were read from a single sample in a study of beta chain features in type 1 diabetes. Here immunoSEQ multiplex PCR was the method, and the copy in TCRdb shows in-frame clones only, minus some. The sample lists roughly 140,000 clones; roughly 50% were seen once. The sequenced sample consisted of Tregs from blood. The receptors come from a man in his late teens or twenties in good health. Each CDR3 is given with its conserved first and last residue. The D gene is left open where the match is weak. Clone sizes are given selectively: once, few, many, or a class where the clone is expanded.

d_gene	abundance	v_gene	j_gene	CDR3nt	CDR3aa
.	.	TRBV6-5	TRBJ1-3	TGTGCCAGCAGTTACGGGGCCCCTGGAAACACCATATATTTT	CASSYGAPGNTIYF
.	.	TRBV7-9	TRBJ2-5	TGTGCCAGCAGCTTAAGGGGGGGCAGGGTGAATGGAGAGACCCAGTACTTC	CASSLRGGRVNGETQYF
TRBD2	few	TRBV7-2	TRBJ2-1	TGTGCCAGCAGCTTCCCCTTTCTAGCGGGAGGGCCCATAGATGAGCAGTTCTTC	CASSFPFLAGGPIDEQFF
TRBD1	few	TRBV6-4	TRBJ2-7	TGTGCCAAACCGGGACAGGGGGCGCCCGAGCAGTACTTC	CAKPGQGAPEQYF
.	.	TRBV19	TRBJ2-6	TGTGCCAGTACCCTCTGGGAGAACTCTGGGGCCAACGTCCTGACTTTC	CASTLWENSGANVLTF
TRBD1	.	TRBV6-1	TRBJ2-5	TGTGCCAGCAGTGAAGGTTTAGGGACAGGGGGTTGGAGGGAGACCCAGTACTTC	CASSEGLGTGGWRETQYF
TRBD1	.	TRBV18	TRBJ2-7	TGTGCCAGCTCCCCGGTACAGGGGGTTCTCTACGAGCAGTACTTC	CASSPVQGVLYEQYF
.	.	TRBV21-1	TRBJ2-1	TGTGCCAGCAGCAAAGGACTAGCGGGGACTACCTACAATGAGCAGTTCTTC	CASSKGLAGTTYNEQFF
TRBD1	.	TRBV5-1	TRBJ2-5	TGCGCCAGCAGCCAGGGGGTGTACCAAGAGACCCAGTACTTC	CASSQGVYQETQYF
.	few	TRBV7-9	TRBJ2-5	TGTGCCAGCAGCGCGGACCCGGGGGAGACCCAGTACTTC	CASSADPGETQYF
.	few	TRBV28	TRBJ1-1	TGTGCCAGCAGTTTGGGGCGGGGGGTCACTGAAGCTTTCTTT	CASSLGRGVTEAFF
.	.	TRBV6-1	TRBJ1-4	TGTGCCAGCAGTGAAGCGCTACAAAAACTGTTTTTT	CASSEALQKLFF
.	.	TRBV19	TRBJ1-1	TGTGCCAGTAGCGGGGGTGAAGCTTTCTTT	CASSGGEAFF